The 21 T cell receptor beta chains below were found in one sample sequenced in a study of blood T cells in healthy people across ages. Using a J-beta primer mix together with a sample-barcoded 5' primer, a second PCR was run for 7 to 11 cycles. In TCRdb, the 5' RACE reads were re-called with MiXCR into one record per CDR3 protein. The table lists around 820,000 distinct CDR3 sequences, 20% to 25% of them singletons, with 3% to 4.5% in the top ten. The data were also submitted as part of a second study, on T cells of mothers and their children.

Sequenced material: blood. These receptors were taken from a boy aged 5-17 years in good health.

The CDR3 sequence: CRVRPRAAQTDTQYF. CDR3 coding DNA: TGCAGGGTCCGCCCAAGGGCGGCCCAAACAGATACGCAGTATTTT. V gene TRBV20-1 combines with J gene TRBJ2-3; D is unclear. The CDR3 extends over 15 amino acids. Germline assignment: CDR1 DFQATT and CDR2 SNEGSKA (reference sequence).

The chain combines TRBV6-5 with TRBJ1-2; 9 bases are shared with TRBD1. This CDR3 has 15 amino acids. The trim removed 2 bases at V and 5 bases at J, leaving 6 bases unmatched. Looked up from germline, CDR1 is MNHEY and CDR2 is SVGAGI. The CDR3 coding sequence is TGTGCCAGCAGTTACCTGGGACAGGGCCAATATGGCTACACCTTC. Translation gives CASSYLGQGQYGYTF.

This sequence joins TRBV29-1 and TRBJ2-7, with TRBD1 matching 10 bases. CDR1 is SQVTM, CDR2 ANQGSEA, per germline. V shed 6 bases, J shed 4 bases, and the junction held 9 bases outside the gene matches. The CDR3 is 14 amino acids. The CDR3 DNA reads as TGCAGCGTCCTGGACAGGGGGGTGAGTTACGAGCAGTACTTC. Its translation: CSVLDRGVSYEQYF.

The V gene is TRBV27, the J gene TRBJ2-5, with TRBD2 as a possible D gene (6 bases). Germline V CDR1 and CDR2: MNHEY, SMNVEV (reference sequence). CDR3 size: 14 residues. V lost 2 bases to trimming and J lost 5 bases, with 12 bases between them. CDR3 residues: CASSLLGEVETQYF. The CDR3, as DNA: TGTGCCAGCAGTTTACTAGGGGAGGTTGAGACCCAGTACTTC.

The chain couples TRBV14 to TRBJ2-3, with 7 nucleotides matching TRBD2. V trimming: 4 bases; J trimming: 0 bases; junction bases outside the gene matches: 4. CDR3 length: 15 residues. Germline loops: CDR1 SGHDN, CDR2 FVKESK. The CDR3 region is CASSRLAPSTDTQYF. CDR3 sequence (DNA): TGTGCCAGCAGCCGACTAGCCCCCAGCACAGATACGCAGTATTTT. The whole variable domain, remainder taken from reference TRBV14 and TRBJ2-3, is EAGVTQFPSHSVIEKGQTVTLRCDPISGHDNLYWYRRVMGKEIKFLLHFVKESKQDESGMPNNRFLAERTGGTYSTLKVQPAELEDSGVYFCASSRLAPSTDTQYFGPGTRLTVL.

The rearrangement links TRBV4-1 to TRBJ2-2; D call uncertain. V was clipped by 4 bases and J by 6 bases, with 9 bases between them. This CDR3 is 13 amino acids long. In germline, CDR1 is MGHRA, CDR2 YSYEKL. CDR3 loop: CASSPFRAGELFF. CDR3 coding DNA: TGCGCCAGCAGCCCGTTTCGGGCCGGGGAGCTGTTTTTT.

The V and J genes are TRBV12-3 or TRBV12-4 and TRBJ1-3; 9 bases match TRBD1. This CDR3 is 15 amino acids long. Trimming removed 6 bases from V and 4 bases from J; junction bases left unmatched: 7. As DNA, the CDR3 is TGTGCCAGCAGCCCCTGGACAGGGGAAGGAAACACCATATATTTT. It encodes CASSPWTGEGNTIYF.

This clonotype was observed a handful of times. The chain carries TRBV7-3 and TRBJ2-6, with D tentatively TRBD1 (5 bases). Germline CDR1 reads SGHTA; CDR2 reads FQGTGA. V was clipped by 3 bases and J by 3 bases, with 12 bases between them. The CDR3 contains 16 residues. The CDR3 DNA is TGTGCCAGCAGCTTGCCAGGGTCACTTGGGGCCAACGTCCTGACTTTC. Translation gives CASSLPGSLGANVLTF.

The sample holds a few counts of this clonotype. CDR3 amino acids: CASSYFGTETQYF. The CDR3 DNA reads as TGTGCCAGCAGTTACTTCGGGACGGAGACCCAGTACTTC. This rearrangement joins TRBV6-6 to TRBJ2-5, with D possibly called TRBD1 or TRBD2 (5 bases each). The germline V gene encodes CDR1 MNHNY and CDR2 SVGAGI (reference sequence). Trimming removed 1 base from V and 5 bases from J, with 8 bases in between. This CDR3 is 13 amino acids long.

This clonotype was seen a handful of times. This rearrangement joins TRBV25-1 to TRBJ2-5; D is possibly TRBD1 (5 bases). This CDR3 has 14 residues. CDR1 is MGHDK and CDR2 is SYGVNS in the germline V gene. Trimming removed 5 bases from V and 4 bases from J, with 14 bases in between. CDR3 DNA sequence: TGTGCCAGCAGTACGCCAGGGCGAGGAGAGACCCAGTACTTC. Encoded protein: CASSTPGRGETQYF.

This clonotype was recorded a few times. The rearrangement links TRBV2 to TRBJ2-1; D gene unclear. The ends were cut back, 4 bases at V and 5 bases at J, with 6 bases in the middle. The CDR3 contains 12 residues. The germline gives CDR1 SNHLY, CDR2 FYNNEI. DNA of the CDR3: TGTGCCAGCAGTGGTCCTAACAATGAGCAGTTCTTC. It specifies CASSGPNNEQFF.

The chain uses TRBV5-5 and TRBJ1-1; D is unclear. Germline V gene data show CDR1 as SGHKS and CDR2 as YYEKEE (reference sequence). Trimming left V 5 bases short and J 4 bases short, with 15 bases between. The CDR3 sequence is 14 residues long. This chain's CDR3 is CASRYDPTATEAFF. The CDR3 bases are TGTGCCAGCAGGTACGACCCGACGGCCACTGAAGCTTTCTTT.

This clonotype was counted a few times. This chain joins TRBV2 and TRBJ2-6, with D possibly being TRBD1 or TRBD2 (5 bases each). CDR3 length: 15 residues. Germline V gives CDR1 SNHLY, CDR2 FYNNEI. Trimming stripped 4 bases from V and 2 bases from J, with 9 bases between. The CDR3 spells CASSAWDAGANVLTF. In DNA form, the CDR3 reads TGTGCCAGCAGTGCCTGGGACGCTGGGGCCAACGTCCTGACTTTC.

The gene calls are TRBV29-1 and TRBJ2-1; 9 nucleotides agree with TRBD1. V was clipped by 4 bases and J by 6 bases; unmatched bases: 4. Germline V gene sequence: CDR1 SQVTM, CDR2 ANQGSEA. The CDR3 runs to 13 residues. The CDR3, as DNA: TGCAGCGTTGGGGGACAGGGTATCAATGAGCAGTTCTTC. Translated, it gives CSVGGQGINEQFF.

The J gene is TRBJ2-7, the V gene TRBV2, with a weak D call TRBD1 (5 bases). This CDR3 is 12 amino acids long. CDR1 SNHLY and CDR2 FYNNEI come from the germline V gene. V was trimmed by 6 bases and J by 3 bases, leaving 9 bases between them. The CDR3 sequence is CASRSDSYEQYF. Written as DNA, the CDR3 is TGTGCCAGCAGATCCGACAGCTACGAGCAGTACTTC.

The chain couples TRBV9 to TRBJ2-1; D is perhaps TRBD2 (7 bases). V gave up 0 bases and J gave up 0 bases, with 10 bases separating them. The CDR3 spans 16 residues. Per the germline V gene, CDR1 is SGDLS and CDR2 is YYNGEE. The CDR3 here is CASSVEGGSSYNEQFF. CDR3 sequence (DNA): TGTGCCAGCAGCGTAGAGGGGGGGAGCTCCTACAATGAGCAGTTCTTC.

With regard to this clonotype: The junction departs from germline at one end; a sequencing error may be responsible. The chain couples TRBV3-1 to TRBJ2-5, with 8 bases identical to TRBD2. This CDR3 contains 15 residues. Germline CDR1 is LGHDT and CDR2 is YNNKEL (reference sequence). The CDR3 loop reads CASSQGRLAKEIQYF. The DNA for the CDR3 is TGTGCCAGCAGCCAAGGAAGACTAGCGAAAGAGATCCAGTACTTC.

Many counts were recorded for this clonotype. The chain employs TRBV29-1 and TRBJ2-1; D gene unclear. CDR1 and CDR2 (germline): SQVTM, ANQGSEA. Trimming took off 3 bases at V and 1 base at J, with 4 bases between the two ends. The CDR3 length is 12 residues. The CDR3 DNA sequence: TGCAGCGTTGACCAGTCCTACAATGAGCAGTTCTTC. Protein: CSVDQSYNEQFF.

This clonotype was recorded a few times. The chain has TRBV7-2 and TRBJ1-1, with 8 bases lining up with TRBD1. V was clipped by 6 bases and J by 4 bases; unmatched bases: 10. CDR3 length equals 15 residues. Germline V CDR1 and CDR2: SGHTA, FQGNSA. For the CDR3, the DNA is TGTGCCAGCAGTCCTCAGACAGGGGAGATCACTGAAGCTTTCTTT. As protein: CASSPQTGEITEAFF.

The gene calls are TRBV6-4 and TRBJ2-1; maybe TRBD1 (6 bases). Trimming cost V 5 bases and J 7 bases, with 24 bases left between them. Germline-derived CDR1 and CDR2 are MRHNA and SNTAGT. This CDR3 is built from 17 residues. CDR3 protein: CASSPGEGRGLRNEQFF. The CDR3 nucleotides read TGTGCCAGCAGTCCAGGGGAAGGCAGGGGATTGAGGAATGAGCAGTTCTTC.

This CDR3 reads CASSEALEGHNSRGNYQETQYF. In DNA form, the CDR3 reads TGTGCCAGCAGTGAAGCGCTCGAGGGACATAACTCTAGGGGGAATTACCAAGAGACCCAGTACTTC. The rearrangement uses TRBV2 and TRBJ2-5; D perhaps matches TRBD1 (6 bases). The CDR3 length is 22 residues. Trimming took off 0 bases at V and 0 bases at J, with 29 bases between the two ends. The V gene's germline CDR1 is SNHLY and CDR2 FYNNEI.